This TCR beta chain was identified during a study of CD8+ T cells in alopecia areata. Sequencing used cDNA as its template, made by extracting RNA and reverse transcribing it. This table comes from immunoSEQ multiplex PCR, and its TCRdb copy is limited to in-frame clones, with some not included. This table holds 200,000 to 250,000 clones, 64% found once. Per germline, CDR1 SGHNT and CDR2 YYREEE (reference sequence). The V end lost 2 bases, the J end lost 10 bases, and 13 bases lay between the germline ends. The CDR3 runs to 13 residues. Described treatment: oral pan-JAK inhibitor, 5-10 mg twice daily. Peripheral blood, together with lesional scalp punch biopsies, was collected from alopecia areata patients.

This sequence joins TRBV5-4 and TRBJ2-1; D unresolved. The source of this sequence is a human donor with alopecia areata. The sequences come from CD4+ T cells sorted from blood, collected at week 4, from a patient treated with tofacitinib. CDR3: CASSFSLGVEQFF. CDR3 DNA sequence: TGTGCCAGCAGCTTTTCACTGGGTGTAGAGCAGTTCTTC.